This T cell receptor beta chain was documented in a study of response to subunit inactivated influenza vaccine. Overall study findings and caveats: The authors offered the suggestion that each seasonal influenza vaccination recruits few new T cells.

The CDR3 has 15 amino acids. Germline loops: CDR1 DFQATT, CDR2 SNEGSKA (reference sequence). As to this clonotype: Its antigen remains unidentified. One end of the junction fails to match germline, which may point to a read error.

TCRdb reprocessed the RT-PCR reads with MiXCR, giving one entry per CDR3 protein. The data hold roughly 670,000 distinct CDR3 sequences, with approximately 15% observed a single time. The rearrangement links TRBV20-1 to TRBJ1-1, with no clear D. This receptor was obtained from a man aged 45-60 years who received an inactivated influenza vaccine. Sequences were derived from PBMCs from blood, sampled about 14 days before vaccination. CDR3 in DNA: TGCAGTGCTCCTCGCTTCGTCGATTTGAACACTGAAGGTTTCTTT. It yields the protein CSAPRFVDLNTEGFF.